A selection of T cell receptor beta chains follows, all from one sample in a study of OX40 agonist ivuxolimab in advanced cancers. Repertoires were generated with immunoSEQ multiplex PCR, while TCRdb's copy carries only in-frame clones and drops some. The data contain about 100,000 clones, approximately 80% of them singletons. Specimen: CD4+ or CD8+ T cells sorted from blood, collected in a trial of the OX40 agonist ivuxolimab. The receptors originated from an adult with an advanced solid tumor such as melanoma, head and neck, liver or kidney cancer. Both conserved end residues are part of each CDR3. D genes are given only for firm matches. Rows give clone size only sometimes, using once, few, many, or a class for an expanded clone.

cdr3_nt cdr3_aa d_call j_call v_call clone_size
TGTGCCAGCACCGAACACAGCTCTGGGGCCAACGTCCTGACTTTC CASTEHSSGANVLTF . TRBJ2-6 TRBV6-1 .
TGTGCCAGCAGCCCCGTAGCGGGGGGGCAGTTCTTC CASSPVAGGQFF TRBD2 TRBJ2-1 TRBV7-2 .
TGTGCCAGCAGTGACCCGGACAGGGTGAGCCAAGAGACCCAGTACTTC CASSDPDRVSQETQYF TRBD1 TRBJ2-5 TRBV2 .
TGTGCCAGCAGTGAAAGGGTGACAGGGCTAAATAATTCACCCCTCCACTTT CASSERVTGLNNSPLHF TRBD1 TRBJ1-6 TRBV6-1 .
TGTGCCAGCAGTAGCGGACAGAAAGAGACCCAGTACTTC CASSSGQKETQYF . TRBJ2-5 TRBV27 .
TGTGCCAGCAGCTTAGGCGGGAGGACGGATGAGCAGTTCTTC CASSLGGRTDEQFF TRBD2 TRBJ2-1 TRBV4-2 once
TGTGCCAGCAGTTCAGGGTACTCCTATAATTCACCCCTCCACTTT CASSSGYSYNSPLHF . TRBJ1-6 TRBV6-5 .
TGTGCCAGCAGCCGCGGGACAACAAGCACAGATACGCAGTATTTT CASSRGTTSTDTQYF . TRBJ2-3 TRBV7-9 .
TGCGCCAGCAGCTTAGCCCTACAGGGGAACGAGCAGTACTTC CASSLALQGNEQYF TRBD1 TRBJ2-7 TRBV5-1 .
TGTGCCAGCAGCCCTCGGGGACTAGCGGGGTACAATGAGCAGTTCTTC CASSPRGLAGYNEQFF TRBD2 TRBJ2-1 TRBV5-4 .
TGCGCCAGCAGCTTGGACAGCTCTGGGGCCAACGTCCTGACTTTC CASSLDSSGANVLTF . TRBJ2-6 TRBV5-1 .
TGCGCCAGCAGCTTGGTAAGGAAGGAGAACACTGAAGCTTTCTTT CASSLVRKENTEAFF . TRBJ1-1 TRBV5-1 .
TGTGCCAGCTCCCGTAGCGGGGGGGCACAGGAGCAGTTCTTC CASSRSGGAQEQFF TRBD2 TRBJ2-1 TRBV18 few
TGTGCCAGCAGCGGACCGGGACAGGGGCTCACAGATACGCAGTATTTT CASSGPGQGLTDTQYF TRBD1 TRBJ2-3 TRBV9 once
TGTGCCAGCAGTTCCGGACCAGACAATGAGCAGTTCTTC CASSSGPDNEQFF . TRBJ2-1 TRBV7-6 once
TGTGCCAGCTCACTTCTTGACAGCGCTGGAAACACCATATATTTT CASSLLDSAGNTIYF . TRBJ1-3 TRBV18 .
TGTGCCAGCAGCTTACGTGGGTCCTACACTGAAGCTTTCTTT CASSLRGSYTEAFF . TRBJ1-1 TRBV7-8 .
TGTGCCAGCAGCCATGACAGGGCCCGATACGAGCAGTACTTC CASSHDRARYEQYF TRBD1 TRBJ2-7 TRBV5-5 once
TGTGCCATCAAAGTCGGGTCCACAGATACGCAGTATTTT CAIKVGSTDTQYF . TRBJ2-3 TRBV10-3 .
TGTGCCACCAGCAGGTCCGGACAGGGTGAGAGAAAACTGTTTTTT CATSRSGQGERKLFF TRBD1 TRBJ1-4 TRBV15 once
TGCAGCGTTGTTCCATACAATGAGCAGTTCTTC CSVVPYNEQFF . TRBJ2-1 TRBV29-1 .
TGTGCCACCAGCAGAGATTTTGAGGGTGGGGGCTACACCTTC CATSRDFEGGGYTF . TRBJ1-2 TRBV15 .